This T cell receptor beta chain is drawn from a study of response to subunit inactivated influenza vaccine. Trimming cost V 5 bases and J 3 bases; bases outside gene matches: 13. The germline V gene has CDR1 SGHAT and CDR2 FQNNGV. The CDR3 is made up of 17 amino acids. A note on this clonotype: Antigen unknown.

Each CDR3 protein gets one entry after TCRdb re-called the RT-PCR reads with MiXCR. The profile shows 490,000 or so distinct CDR3 sequences, less than 8% of them singletons. Study results and limitations: It was the authors' suggestion that each seasonal influenza vaccination recruits few new T cells.

This sequence originates from a man between 50 and 69 years old who received an inactivated influenza vaccine. The material sequenced was PBMCs from blood, taken less than 25 months after vaccination. V and J are TRBV11-2 and TRBJ2-3; 8 bases align to TRBD2. The CDR3 DNA reads as TGTGCCAGCAGCGTGGGACTAGTTCTGAGACAGACAGATACGCAGTATTTT. Its protein product is CASSVGLVLRQTDTQYF. Filled out from reference TRBV11-2 and TRBJ2-3, the complete variable domain reads EAGVAQSPRYKIIEKRQSVAFWCNPISGHATLYWYQQILGQGPKLLIQFQNNGVVDDSQLPKDRFSAERLKGVDSTLKIQPAKLEDSAVYLCASSVGLVLRQTDTQYFGPGTRLTVL.